Presented here are 24 T cell receptor beta chains from one specimen sequenced in a study of monozygotic twins with inflammatory bowel disease. From its re-call of the 5' RACE reads, TCRdb lists each CDR3 protein once, without DNA. The sample table sets out over 350,000 distinct CDR3 sequences. Specimen: blood. These TCRs come from a human donor with ulcerative colitis or Crohn's disease, or a healthy co-twin of an affected twin (not recorded which).

The chain carries TRBV6-5 and TRBJ2-7; lacking DNA, the TRBD1 call made by TCRdb goes unchecked. The CDR3 sequence is 16 residues long. Germline-derived CDR1 and CDR2 are MNHEY and SVGAGI. The CDR3 protein is CASSYEEGPPSYEQYF.

The chain couples TRBV7-9 to TRBJ2-2; no DNA is available, so the TRBD1 call from TCRdb remains unchecked. Germline V lookup: CDR1 SEHNR, CDR2 FQNEAQ (reference sequence). The CDR3 loop spans 15 amino acids. CDR3 sequence: CASSRNNRATGELFF.

The chain employs TRBV28 and TRBJ2-2; TCRdb designates TRBD1, a call that cannot be tested without DNA. Germline loops: CDR1 MDHEN, CDR2 SYDVKM. The CDR3 covers 11 residues. The CDR3 sequence is CASCNTGELFF.

The chain carries TRBV12-3 or TRBV12-4 and TRBJ2-1; TCRdb's assignment of TRBD2 cannot be checked, as there is no DNA. The CDR3 contains 16 residues. This CDR3 is CASSLLRGGRGDEQFF.

The chain employs TRBV9 and TRBJ1-2. The CDR3 is 14 amino acids. CDR1 is SGDLS and CDR2 is YYNGEE in the germline V gene. CDR3 amino acids: CASSVAEIGSGYTF.

The CDR3 reads CASSLNTAGSNTEAFF. The V call is TRBV5-1, the J call TRBJ1-1; TCRdb names TRBD1, which stays unverified in the absence of DNA. Germline CDR1 is SGHRS and CDR2 is YFSETQ. The CDR3 is made up of 16 amino acids.

V usage is TRBV12-3 or TRBV12-4 and J usage is TRBJ2-6; TCRdb proposes TRBD1, but this gene call is untestable without DNA. The CDR3 runs 17 residues. The CDR3 protein is CASSRGTYSSGANVLTF.

This rearrangement joins TRBV19 to TRBJ1-1; TCRdb names TRBD1, which stays unverified in the absence of DNA. CDR3 size: 14 residues. The V gene's germline CDR1 is LNHDA and CDR2 SQIVND (reference sequence). The CDR3 loop is CASCYGTGNTEAFF.

V and J are TRBV12-3 or TRBV12-4 and TRBJ2-5; TCRdb returns TRBD2, unconfirmable since there is no DNA. The CDR3 covers 14 residues. This CDR3 is CASSLTLVAETQYF.

This sequence joins TRBV20-1 and TRBJ2-5. The CDR3 has 14 residues. Germline assignment: CDR1 DFQATT and CDR2 SNEGSKA (reference sequence). The CDR3 sequence: CSARDLITQETQYF.

CDR3 amino acids: CSARLAGGTTDTQYF. V and J are TRBV20-1 and TRBJ2-3; the D call of TRBD2 rests on TCRdb alone, since no DNA is present to check it. The length of the CDR3 is 15 residues. Germline CDR1 is DFQATT and CDR2 is SNEGSKA (reference sequence).

The chain is built from TRBV4-3 and TRBJ2-7; the TCRdb call, TRBD1, lacks DNA for checking. The CDR3 has 15 amino acids. The germline V gene has CDR1 LGHNA and CDR2 YSLEER. Here the CDR3 reads CASSQDPTGYYEQYF.

The J gene is TRBJ1-1, the V gene TRBV18; TCRdb designates TRBD1, a call that cannot be tested without DNA. CDR3 length: 15 residues. Per the germline V gene, CDR1 is KGHSH and CDR2 is LQKENI. The CDR3 region is CASSPQGQLNTEAFF. Full variable domain (missing parts from reference TRBV18 and TRBJ1-1): NAGVMQNPRHLVRRRGQEARLRCSPMKGHSHVYWYRQLPEEGLKFMVYLQKENIIDESGMPKERFSAEFPKEGPSILRIQQVVRGDSAAYFCASSPQGQLNTEAFFGQGTRLTVV.

The rearrangement joins TRBV20-1 to TRBJ2-3; TCRdb indicates TRBD2, and absent DNA this call remains unverified. From germline, CDR1 is DFQATT and CDR2 SNEGSKA (reference sequence). The length of the CDR3 is 15 residues. The CDR3 here is CSAIPFGGPTDTQYF.

The gene calls are TRBV3-1 and TRBJ2-2; TCRdb proposes TRBD2, but this gene call is untestable without DNA. This CDR3 has 15 amino acids. Germline V gives CDR1 LGHDT, CDR2 YNNKEL (reference sequence). CDR3 in amino acids: CASSQPGLVSRELFF.

The rearrangement uses TRBV6-1 and TRBJ2-6; without DNA, the TCRdb call of TRBD1 cannot be checked. Germline lookup yields CDR1 MNHNS and CDR2 SASEGT. The CDR3 is 15 residues long. This CDR3 reads CASRPTASGANVLTF.

The chain links TRBV5-6 to TRBJ2-5; TCRdb's D call of TRBD1 is untestable without DNA. Germline CDR1 and CDR2: SGHDT and YYEEEE. This CDR3 has 14 amino acids. This chain's CDR3 is CASSSWGAGKTQYF. The variable domain in full, with the rest retrieved from reference TRBV5-6 and TRBJ2-5, is DAGVTQSPTHLIKTRGQQVTLRCSPKSGHDTVSWYQQALGQGPQFIFQYYEEEERQRGNFPDRFSGHQFPNYSSELNVNALLLGDSALYLCASSSWGAGKTQYFGPGTRLLVL.

The chain joins TRBV6-5 to TRBJ2-1; TCRdb calls TRBD1, which cannot be checked without DNA. The CDR3 runs 16 residues. Germline V CDR1 and CDR2: MNHEY, SVGAGI. Here the CDR3 reads CASSYSIGGYYNEQFF.

This chain uses TRBV20-1 with TRBJ2-1. Per the germline V gene, CDR1 is DFQATT and CDR2 is SNEGSKA (reference sequence). The CDR3 contains 15 residues. The CDR3 sequence: CSANRKEGGNNEQFF.

The gene calls are TRBV10-3 and TRBJ1-2; TCRdb names TRBD1, which stays unverified in the absence of DNA. The CDR3 loop spans 17 amino acids. Per the germline V gene, CDR1 is ENHRY and CDR2 is SYGVKD. CDR3: CAISETSTGKGEYGYTF.

The rearrangement uses TRBV3-1 and TRBJ2-3; TCRdb's D call of TRBD2 is untestable without DNA. Germline values: CDR1 LGHDT, CDR2 YNNKEL (reference sequence). The CDR3 consists of 18 residues. This chain's CDR3 is CASSQVHERALFPDTQYF.

The chain has TRBV10-3 and TRBJ1-5; TCRdb's D call of TRBD1 is untestable without DNA. This CDR3 has 16 amino acids. Germline CDR1 and CDR2: ENHRY and SYGVKD. CDR3 region: CAISPQGRGTNQPQHF.

The V and J genes are TRBV9 and TRBJ2-3; TCRdb names TRBD1, which stays unverified in the absence of DNA. Germline V gene lookup returns CDR1 SGDLS and CDR2 YYNGEE. This CDR3 region has 14 residues. The CDR3 is CASRATGGADTQYF.

The V and J genes are TRBV5-1 and TRBJ2-3; no DNA is available, so the TRBD1 call from TCRdb remains unchecked. CDR1 and CDR2 (germline): SGHRS, YFSETQ. The CDR3 length is 14 residues. CDR3 protein: CASSTGQGPDTQYF.